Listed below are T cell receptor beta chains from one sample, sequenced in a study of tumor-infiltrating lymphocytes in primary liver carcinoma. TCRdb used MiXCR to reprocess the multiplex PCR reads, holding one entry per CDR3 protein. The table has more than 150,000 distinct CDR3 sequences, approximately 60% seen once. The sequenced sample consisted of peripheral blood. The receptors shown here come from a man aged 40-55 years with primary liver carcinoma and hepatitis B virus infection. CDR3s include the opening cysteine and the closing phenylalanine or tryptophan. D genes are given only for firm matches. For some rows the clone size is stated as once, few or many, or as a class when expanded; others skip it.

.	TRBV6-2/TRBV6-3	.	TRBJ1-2	TGTGCCAGCTGTTACTCTCAGGGCGGAGGCAGTGGCTACACCTTC	CASCYSQGGGSGYTF
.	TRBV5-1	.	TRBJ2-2	TGCGCCAGCAGCTTGGGTCCGGGGGTCACCGGGGAGCTGTTTTTT	CASSLGPGVTGELFF
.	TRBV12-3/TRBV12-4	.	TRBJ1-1	TGTGCCAGCAGTTTATTCGGGGACACTGAAGCTTTCTTT	CASSLFGDTEAFF
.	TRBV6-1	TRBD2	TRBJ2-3	TGTGCCAGCAGTGTGAGGACTAGCGGTTCAGGTGGTACGCTGTATTTT	CASSVRTSGSGGTLYF
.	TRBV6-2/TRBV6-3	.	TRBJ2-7	TGTGCCAGCAGTATAAGCCCCCATTACGAGCAGTACTTC	CASSISPHYEQYF
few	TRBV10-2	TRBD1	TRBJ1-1	TGCGCCAGCAGTGGTGAGGGGGCGAGGACTGAAGCTTTCTTT	CASSGEGARTEAFF
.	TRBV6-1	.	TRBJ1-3	TGTGCCAGCAGTGAAGCTAGCCGCGGACCCTCTGGAAACACCATATATTTT	CASSEASRGPSGNTIYF
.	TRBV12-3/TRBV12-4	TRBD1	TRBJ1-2	TGTGCCAGCAGTGTGAGACAGGGTTCCTATGGCTACACCTTC	CASSVRQGSYGYTF
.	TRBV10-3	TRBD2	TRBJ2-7	TGTGCCATCAGTGGAGGACGGACTAGCGGATACGAGCAGTACTTC	CAISGGRTSGYEQYF
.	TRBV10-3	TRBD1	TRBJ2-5	TGTGCCACCGCCGCCGGGACAGTTCAAGAGACCCAGTACTTC	CATAAGTVQETQYF
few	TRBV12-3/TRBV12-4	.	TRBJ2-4	TGTGCCAGCAGCCCTGACGGGTTAAACATTCAGTACTTC	CASSPDGLNIQYF
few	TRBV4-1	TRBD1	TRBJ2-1	TGCGCCAGCAGCCAAGACCCAGGGGGCTTCTACAATGAGCAGTTCTTC	CASSQDPGGFYNEQFF
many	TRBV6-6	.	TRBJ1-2	TGTGCCAGCAGTTACACCCGGTCAGCTAACTATGGCTACACCTTC	CASSYTRSANYGYTF
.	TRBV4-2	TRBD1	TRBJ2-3	TGTGCCGGCAGCCCAGACAGGGGGTCGGTAGATACGCAGTATTTT	CAGSPDRGSVDTQYF
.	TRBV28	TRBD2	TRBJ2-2	TGTGCCAGCAGTCCAGGGACTAGCGGGAACACCGGGGAGCCGTTTTTT	CASSPGTSGNTGEPFF
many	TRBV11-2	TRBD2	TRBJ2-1	TGTGCCAGCAGACGACTAGCGGGTCCCTACAATGAGCAGTTCTTC	CASRRLAGPYNEQFF
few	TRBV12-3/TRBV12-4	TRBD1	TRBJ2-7	TGTGCCAGCAGTCCGGGACAGGGTAACGAGCAGTACTTC	CASSPGQGNEQYF
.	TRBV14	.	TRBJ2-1	TGTGCCTGCAGCCCCATGGACTACAATGAGCAGTTCTTC	CACSPMDYNEQFF
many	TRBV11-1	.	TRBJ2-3	TGTGCCAGCAGCCTCGACACTGCTCCAGATACGCAGTATTTT	CASSLDTAPDTQYF
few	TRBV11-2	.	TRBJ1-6	TGTGCCAGCAGCTCGGGCCAGAATTCACCCCTCCACTTT	CASSSGQNSPLHF
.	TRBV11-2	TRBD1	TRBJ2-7	TGTGCCAGCAGTTGCGGGGGACAGGGGGGCTACGAGCAGTACTTC	CASSCGGQGGYEQYF
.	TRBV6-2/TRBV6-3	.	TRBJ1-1	TGTGCCAGCTGGGACACCGTCACTGAAGCTTTCTTT	CASWDTVTEAFF
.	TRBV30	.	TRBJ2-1	TGTGCCGGCGCTTGGGAGGTAAATGAGCAGTTCTTC	CAGAWEVNEQFF
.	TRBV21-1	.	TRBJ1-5	TGTGCCAGCAGCGTTGACAGGGACAATCTGCCCCAGCATTTT	CASSVDRDNLPQHF
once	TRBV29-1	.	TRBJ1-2	TGCAGCACCCAAGGGGGGGCGGGATATGGCTACACCTTC	CSTQGGAGYGYTF
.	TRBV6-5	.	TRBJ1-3	TGTGCCAGCAGTATATCCAGGCCTGGCGCTGGAAACACCATATATTTT	CASSISRPGAGNTIYF
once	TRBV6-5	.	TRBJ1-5	TGTGCCAGCAGCCGAGACAGTTCTGTTCAGCCCCAGCATTTT	CASSRDSSVQPQHF
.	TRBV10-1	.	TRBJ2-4	TGCGCCAGCAGTGGCGGGACAGAAAACATTCAGTACTTC	CASSGGTENIQYF
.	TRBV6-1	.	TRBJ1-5	TGTGGCAGCAGCCAACAGGGAGGGCAGCCCCAGCATTTT	CGSSQQGGQPQHF
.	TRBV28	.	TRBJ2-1	TGTGCCAGCAGTTTAGGGGCCTTACACAATGAGCAGTTCTTC	CASSLGALHNEQFF
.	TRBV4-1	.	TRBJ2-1	TGCGCCAGCAGCCCGGCGTGGGGGTCAGGGCTCTACAATGAGCAGTCCTTC	CASSPAWGSGLYNEQSF
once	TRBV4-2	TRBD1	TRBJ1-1	TGTGCCAGCAGCCAAAGTGACAGGGATGGGAAGACTGAGGCTTTCTTT	CASSQSDRDGKTEAFF
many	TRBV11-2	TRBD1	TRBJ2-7	TGTGCCAGCAGCCCACCGGGACAGCTTTCCTACGAGCAGTACTTC	CASSPPGQLSYEQYF